This paragraph covers one TCR beta chain sequence. The data were obtained in a study of blood T cell repertoires in COVID-19. Per the original methods: Reference gene primer amplification in the assay estimated nucleated cell counts. Profiled with immunoSEQ multiplex PCR; TCRdb holds only in-frame clones, not every one. The DNA gave D and trimming, while V, J and clone size come from that table. This repertoire shows fewer than 250,000 clones, roughly 86% found once; its top ten account for 1.5% to 2%. This CDR3 has 14 residues. The germline CDR1 and CDR2 sequences are SGHRS and YFSETQ. Trimming took 4 bases from V and 3 from J; bases not matched to a gene: 5.

This sequence was found in a woman aged 60-75 years who had recovered from COVID-19. This chain links TRBV5-1 with TRBJ1-1, with TRBD1 identical over 8 bases. Sequences were obtained from peripheral blood. The CDR3 sequence: CASSNTGGYTEAFF. In nucleotides, the CDR3 is TGCGCCAGCAGCAATACAGGGGGTTACACTGAAGCTTTCTTT.